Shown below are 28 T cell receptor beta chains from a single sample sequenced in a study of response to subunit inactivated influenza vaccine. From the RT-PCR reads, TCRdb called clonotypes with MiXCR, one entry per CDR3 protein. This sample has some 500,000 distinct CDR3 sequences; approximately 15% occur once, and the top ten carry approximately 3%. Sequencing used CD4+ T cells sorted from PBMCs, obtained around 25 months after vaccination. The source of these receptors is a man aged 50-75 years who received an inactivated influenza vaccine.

The CDR3 sequence: CASSTQYHEQFF. The CDR3 DNA reads TGTGCCAGTAGTACCCAATACCATGAGCAGTTCTTC. This chain connects TRBV19 to TRBJ2-1; D is undetermined. V was clipped by 4 bases and J by 8 bases, with 9 bases between them. CDR1 is LNHDA, CDR2 SQIVND, per germline (reference sequence). The CDR3 spans 12 residues. Based on the CDR3 plus reference TRBV19 and TRBJ2-1, the full variable domain is DGGITQSPKYLFRKEGQNVTLSCEQNLNHDAMYWYRQDPGQGLRLIYYSQIVNDFQKGDIAEGYSVSREKKESFPLTVTSAQKNPTAFYLCASSTQYHEQFFGPGTRLTVL.

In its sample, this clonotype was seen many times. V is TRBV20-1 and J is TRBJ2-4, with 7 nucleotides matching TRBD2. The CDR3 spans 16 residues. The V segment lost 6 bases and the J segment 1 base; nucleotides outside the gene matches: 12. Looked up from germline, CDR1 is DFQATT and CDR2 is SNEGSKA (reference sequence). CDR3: CSATQAGRRAKNIQYF. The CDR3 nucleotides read TGCAGTGCCACGCAAGCGGGAAGGCGGGCCAAAAACATTCAGTACTTC.

In DNA form, the CDR3 reads TGTGCCTGGAGCCAATGGGACCGGTCAGGGGAGCAGTACTTC. Translating gives CAWSQWDRSGEQYF. The chain employs TRBV30 and TRBJ2-7, with D perhaps TRBD1 or TRBD2 (5 bases each). In germline, CDR1 is GTSNPN, CDR2 SVGIG (reference sequence). V was clipped by 3 bases and J by 7 bases, with 19 bases between them. The CDR3 has 14 residues.

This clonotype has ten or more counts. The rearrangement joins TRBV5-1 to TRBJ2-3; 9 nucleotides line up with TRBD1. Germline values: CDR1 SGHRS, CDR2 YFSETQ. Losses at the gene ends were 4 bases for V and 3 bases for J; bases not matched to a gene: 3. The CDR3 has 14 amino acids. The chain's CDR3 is CASSRDRVTDTQYF. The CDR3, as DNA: TGCGCCAGCAGCCGGGACAGGGTTACAGATACGCAGTATTTT.

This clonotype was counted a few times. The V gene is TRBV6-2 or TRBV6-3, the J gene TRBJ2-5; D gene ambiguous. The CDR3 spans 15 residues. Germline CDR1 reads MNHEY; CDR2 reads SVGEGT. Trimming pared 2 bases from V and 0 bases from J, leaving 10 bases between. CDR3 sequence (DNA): TGTGCCAGCAGTTACCGCGACGAGTACCAAGAGACCCAGTACTTC. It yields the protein CASSYRDEYQETQYF.

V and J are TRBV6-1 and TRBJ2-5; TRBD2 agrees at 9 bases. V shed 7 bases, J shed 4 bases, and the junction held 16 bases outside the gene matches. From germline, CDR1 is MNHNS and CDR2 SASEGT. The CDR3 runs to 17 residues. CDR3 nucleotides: TGTGCCAGCAAGGGGCTAGCGGGATTGACAAGGGGAGAGACCCAGTACTTC. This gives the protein CASKGLAGLTRGETQYF.

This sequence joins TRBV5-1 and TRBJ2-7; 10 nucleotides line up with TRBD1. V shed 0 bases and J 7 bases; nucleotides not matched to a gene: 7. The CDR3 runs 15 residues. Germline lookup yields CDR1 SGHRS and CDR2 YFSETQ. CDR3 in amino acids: CASSLVGTGVVEQYF. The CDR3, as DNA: TGCGCCAGCAGCTTGGTCGGGACAGGGGTGGTGGAGCAGTACTTC. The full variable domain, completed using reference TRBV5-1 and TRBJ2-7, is KAGVTQTPRYLIKTRGQQVTLSCSPISGHRSVSWYQQTPGQGLQFLFEYFSETQRNKGNFPGRFSGRQFSNSRSEMNVSTLELGDSALYLCASSLVGTGVVEQYFGPGTRLTVT.

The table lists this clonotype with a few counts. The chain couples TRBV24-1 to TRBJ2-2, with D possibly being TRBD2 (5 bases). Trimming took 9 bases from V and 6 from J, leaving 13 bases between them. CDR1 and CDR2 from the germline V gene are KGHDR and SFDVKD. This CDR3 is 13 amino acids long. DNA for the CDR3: TGTGCCACCGGACGGCTAGCTGCCGGGGAGCTGTTTTTT. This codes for CATGRLAAGELFF.

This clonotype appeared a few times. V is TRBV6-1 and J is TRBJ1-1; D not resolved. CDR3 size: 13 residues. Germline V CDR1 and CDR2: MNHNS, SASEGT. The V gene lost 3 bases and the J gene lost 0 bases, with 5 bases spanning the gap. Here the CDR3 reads CASSESMNTEAFF. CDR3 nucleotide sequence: TGTGCCAGCAGTGAGAGCATGAACACTGAAGCTTTCTTT.

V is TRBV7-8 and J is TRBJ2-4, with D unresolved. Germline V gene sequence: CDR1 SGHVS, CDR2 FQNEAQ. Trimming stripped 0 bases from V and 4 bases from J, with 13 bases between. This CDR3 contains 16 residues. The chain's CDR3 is CASSLALADSKNIQYF. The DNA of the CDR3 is TGTGCCAGCAGCTTAGCGTTGGCCGATTCTAAAAACATTCAGTACTTC.

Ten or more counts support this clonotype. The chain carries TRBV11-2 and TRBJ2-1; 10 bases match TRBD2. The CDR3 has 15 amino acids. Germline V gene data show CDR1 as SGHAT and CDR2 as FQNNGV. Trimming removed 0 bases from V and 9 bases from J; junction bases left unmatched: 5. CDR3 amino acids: CASSLEPLAGVEQFF. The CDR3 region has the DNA TGTGCCAGCAGCTTAGAACCTCTAGCGGGGGTTGAGCAGTTCTTC.

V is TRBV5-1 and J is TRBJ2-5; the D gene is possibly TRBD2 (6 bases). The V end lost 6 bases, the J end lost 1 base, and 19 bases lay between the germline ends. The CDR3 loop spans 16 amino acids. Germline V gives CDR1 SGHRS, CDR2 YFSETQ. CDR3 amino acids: CASTPGAGFSQETQYF. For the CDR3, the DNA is TGCGCCAGCACCCCCGGGGCGGGGTTCTCCCAAGAGACCCAGTACTTC.

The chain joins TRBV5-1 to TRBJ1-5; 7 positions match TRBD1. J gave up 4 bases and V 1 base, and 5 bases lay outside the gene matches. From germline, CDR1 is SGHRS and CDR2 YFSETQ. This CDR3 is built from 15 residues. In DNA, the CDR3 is TGCGCCAGCAGCTTGTTAGCAGGGGGAAATCAGCCCCAGCATTTT. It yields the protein CASSLLAGGNQPQHF.

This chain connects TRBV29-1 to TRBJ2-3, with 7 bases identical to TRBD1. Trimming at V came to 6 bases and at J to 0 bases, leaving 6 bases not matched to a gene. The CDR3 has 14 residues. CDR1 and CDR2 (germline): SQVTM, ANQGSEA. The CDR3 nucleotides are TGCAGCGTCACAGGGGATCGTAGCACAGATACGCAGTATTTT. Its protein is CSVTGDRSTDTQYF.

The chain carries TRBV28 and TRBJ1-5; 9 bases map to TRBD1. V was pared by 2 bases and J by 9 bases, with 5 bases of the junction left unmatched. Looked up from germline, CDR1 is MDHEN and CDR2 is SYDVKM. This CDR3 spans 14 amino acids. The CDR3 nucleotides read TGTGCCAGCAGTTTAGGGACAGGGTCGGGGCCCCAGCATTTT. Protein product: CASSLGTGSGPQHF.

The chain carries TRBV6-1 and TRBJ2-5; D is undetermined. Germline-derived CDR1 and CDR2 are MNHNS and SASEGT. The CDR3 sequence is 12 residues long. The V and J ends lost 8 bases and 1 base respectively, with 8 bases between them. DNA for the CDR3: TGTGCCAGCTCCTTTGTCCAAGAGACCCAGTACTTC. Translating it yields CASSFVQETQYF.

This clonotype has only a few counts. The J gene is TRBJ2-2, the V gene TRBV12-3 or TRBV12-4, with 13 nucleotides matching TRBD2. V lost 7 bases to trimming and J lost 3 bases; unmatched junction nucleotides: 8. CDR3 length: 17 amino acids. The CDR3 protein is CASKGLAGSRYTGELFF. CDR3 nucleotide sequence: TGTGCCAGCAAGGGACTAGCGGGAAGTAGGTACACCGGGGAGCTGTTTTTT.

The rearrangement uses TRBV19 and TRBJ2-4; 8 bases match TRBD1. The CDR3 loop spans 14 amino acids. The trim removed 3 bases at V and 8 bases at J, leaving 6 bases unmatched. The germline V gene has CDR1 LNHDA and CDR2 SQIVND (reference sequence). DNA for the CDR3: TGTGCCAGTAGTATGCAGGGGGCATTGGACATTCAGTACTTC. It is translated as CASSMQGALDIQYF.

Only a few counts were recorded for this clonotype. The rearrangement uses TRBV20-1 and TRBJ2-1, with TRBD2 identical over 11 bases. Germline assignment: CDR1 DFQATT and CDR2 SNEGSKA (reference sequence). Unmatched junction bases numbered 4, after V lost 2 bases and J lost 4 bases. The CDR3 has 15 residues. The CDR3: CSARILAGGYNEQFF. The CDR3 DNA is TGCAGTGCTAGAATCCTAGCGGGAGGATACAATGAGCAGTTCTTC.

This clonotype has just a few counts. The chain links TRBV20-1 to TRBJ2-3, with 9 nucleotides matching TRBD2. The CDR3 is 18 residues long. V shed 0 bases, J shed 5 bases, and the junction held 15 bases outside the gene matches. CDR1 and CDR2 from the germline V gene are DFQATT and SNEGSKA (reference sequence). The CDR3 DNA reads TGCAGTGCTAGAGAGGTGATGGCGGGAGGGCCCTCGGGAGATACGCAGTATTTT. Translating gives CSAREVMAGGPSGDTQYF.

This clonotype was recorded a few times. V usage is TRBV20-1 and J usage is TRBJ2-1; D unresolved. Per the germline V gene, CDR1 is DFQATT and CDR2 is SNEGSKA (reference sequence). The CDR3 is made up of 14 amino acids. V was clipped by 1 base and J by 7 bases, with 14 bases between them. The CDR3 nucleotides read TGCAGTGCTAGAGTCGCCGGGCTGCCGAATGAGCAGTTCTTC. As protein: CSARVAGLPNEQFF.

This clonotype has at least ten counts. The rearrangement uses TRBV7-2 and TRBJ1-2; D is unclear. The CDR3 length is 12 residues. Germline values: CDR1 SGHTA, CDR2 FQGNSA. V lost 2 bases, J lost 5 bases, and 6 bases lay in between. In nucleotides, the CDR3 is TGTGCCAGCAGCTTAACCCCGTATGGCTACACCTTC. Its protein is CASSLTPYGYTF.

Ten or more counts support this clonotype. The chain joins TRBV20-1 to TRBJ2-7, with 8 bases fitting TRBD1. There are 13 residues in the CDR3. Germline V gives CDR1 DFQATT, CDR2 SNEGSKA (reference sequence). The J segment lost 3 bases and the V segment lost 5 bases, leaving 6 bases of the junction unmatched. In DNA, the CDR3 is TGCAGTGCTGGTCAGGGGGCCCACTACGAGCAGTACTTC. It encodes CSAGQGAHYEQYF.

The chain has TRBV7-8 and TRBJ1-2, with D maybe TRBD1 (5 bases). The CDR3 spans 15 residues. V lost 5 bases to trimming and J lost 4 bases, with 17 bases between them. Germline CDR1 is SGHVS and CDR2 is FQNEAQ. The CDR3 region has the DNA TGTGCCAGCAGCCCTGAGGGCAGGGAAGGCTATGGCTACACCTTC. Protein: CASSPEGREGYGYTF.

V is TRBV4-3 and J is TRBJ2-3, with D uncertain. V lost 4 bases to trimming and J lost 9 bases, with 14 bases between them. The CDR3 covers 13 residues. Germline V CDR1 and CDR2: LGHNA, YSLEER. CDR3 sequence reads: CASSREKRGTQYF. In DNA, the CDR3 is TGCGCCAGCAGCCGAGAGAAGAGAGGAACGCAGTATTTT.

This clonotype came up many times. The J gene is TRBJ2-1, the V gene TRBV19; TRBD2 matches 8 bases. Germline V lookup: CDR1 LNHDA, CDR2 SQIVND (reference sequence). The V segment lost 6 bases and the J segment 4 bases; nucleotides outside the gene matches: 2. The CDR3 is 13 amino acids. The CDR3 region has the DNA TGTGCCAGTAGCGGGAGGGGTTACAATGAGCAGTTCTTC. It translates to CASSGRGYNEQFF.

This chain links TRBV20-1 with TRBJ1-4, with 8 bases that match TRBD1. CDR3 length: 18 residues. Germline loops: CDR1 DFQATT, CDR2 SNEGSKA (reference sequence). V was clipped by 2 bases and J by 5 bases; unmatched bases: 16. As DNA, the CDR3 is TGCAGTGCTAGAAGAGGGGCAGGGGGCCTCCTGTTCAATGAAAAACTGTTTTTT. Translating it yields CSARRGAGGLLFNEKLFF.

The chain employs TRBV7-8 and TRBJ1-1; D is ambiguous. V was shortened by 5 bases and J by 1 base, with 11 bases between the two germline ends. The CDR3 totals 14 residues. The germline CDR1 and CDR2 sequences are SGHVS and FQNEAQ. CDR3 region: CASSRREGNTEAFF. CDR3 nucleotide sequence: TGTGCCAGCAGCCGGAGGGAAGGGAACACTGAAGCTTTCTTT.